A selection of T cell receptor beta chains follows, all from one sample in a study of blood T cell repertoires in COVID-19. Profiling relied on immunoSEQ multiplex PCR, and the TCRdb table lists in-frame clones only, not all of them. The profile shows 300,000 to 450,000 clones, approximately 88% of them singletons. The sample taken for sequencing was peripheral blood. The receptors were gathered from a woman aged 25 to 45 with COVID-19, enrolled during active disease. Both conserved end residues are trimmed from each CDR3.

CDR3 length	V gene	J gene	CDR3 protein
14	TRBV19	TRBJ2-3	ASSPGGQGGTDTQY
13	TRBV4-3	TRBJ1-3	ASSQRQISGNTIY
14	TRBV18	TRBJ1-6	ASSLGTGRDNSPLH
13	TRBV6-1	TRBJ1-6	ASSESRGGNSPLH
12	TRBV7-2	TRBJ2-5	ASSFDRAPETQY
12	TRBV6-6	TRBJ1-4	ASSYFGESEKLF
11	TRBV29-1	TRBJ2-3	SALAGASDTQY
11	TRBV10-3	TRBJ2-5	ATGGSPEETQY
15	TRBV7-9	TRBJ2-3	ASSLRAPTGGTDTQY
13	TRBV5-6	TRBJ1-4	ASSLTGQANEKLF
18	TRBV4-3	TRBJ2-7	ASSLSANHRSGYPDYEQY
12	TRBV29-1	TRBJ1-3	SAVKDEIGGTIY
13	TRBV29-1	TRBJ1-2	SVEDQGTANYGYT
11	TRBV5-4	TRBJ1-1	ASSFRSHTEAF
12	TRBV7-9	TRBJ1-1	ASSLTDALSLAF
14	TRBV5-1	TRBJ2-3	ASSVTTGTMSDTQY
13	TRBV7-9	TRBJ2-1	ASSLVGTGSNEQF
11	TRBV11-3	TRBJ1-1	ASSLDGDREAF
12	TRBV14	TRBJ1-1	ASSQLAGNTEAF
12	TRBV27	TRBJ2-1	ASSLGTDYNEQF
12	TRBV5-4	TRBJ2-1	ASSLVDPGETQF
12	TRBV11-3	TRBJ2-5	ASSLVQGGETQY
12	TRBV6-5	TRBJ1-5	ASSHGGGSQPQH
16	TRBV5-1	TRBJ2-6	ASSLATGLLSGANVLT
15	TRBV5-1	TRBJ2-2	ASSLRQVLTSTGELF
13	TRBV2	TRBJ1-4	ASRDWGSTNEKLF
12	TRBV10-3	TRBJ2-7	AIMVGQGAYEQY
14	TRBV7-9	TRBJ2-3	ASSQPGGASTDTQY
12	TRBV5-6	TRBJ2-5	ASSLGLATETQY
12	TRBV28	TRBJ2-5	ASRELGMEETQY
14	TRBV5-4	TRBJ2-5	ASSLYRTGSRETQY
12	TRBV27	TRBJ1-1	ASSLGQWDTEAF
13	TRBV9	TRBJ1-6	ASSASSSYNSPLH
13	TRBV19	TRBJ1-5	ASTEARGRVQPQH
15	TRBV6-1	TRBJ2-1	ASSDGDRFPRYNEQF
16	TRBV5-1	TRBJ2-4	ASSQGQLTQLAKNIQY
11	TRBV12-3/TRBV12-4	TRBJ2-3	ASSLRSTDTQY
11	TRBV2	TRBJ1-6	ASNARVSSPLH
11	TRBV11-2	TRBJ2-5	ASSFSLVETQY
14	TRBV4-3	TRBJ1-2	ASSQDRGHTTYGYT
15	TRBV10-2	TRBJ2-7	ASSDITGSRGSYEQY
14	TRBV5-1	TRBJ1-6	ASSLAGSRYNSPLH
13	TRBV11-2	TRBJ2-4	ASSPGTGGANIQY
12	TRBV10-3	TRBJ2-5	AISDLGHQETQY
12	TRBV5-4	TRBJ2-5	ASSFLGGEETQY
14	TRBV15	TRBJ1-4	ATSRGREVVREKLF
10	TRBV11-2	TRBJ2-3	ASSQGPDTQY
12	TRBV7-9	TRBJ2-7	ASSDPGLSREQY
14	TRBV28	TRBJ2-6	ASSLRQLSGANVLT
13	TRBV5-4	TRBJ2-2	ASSFWDRDNGELF
14	TRBV6-5	TRBJ1-6	ASSYRDRGKNSPLH
12	TRBV29-1	TRBJ2-7	SVKLAGDSYEQY
15	TRBV7-6	TRBJ1-3	ASSLSIRPRAGNTIY
12	TRBV6-5	TRBJ2-1	ATIAREGNHEQF
9	TRBV5-1	TRBJ2-1	ASSPDNEQF
13	TRBV21-1	TRBJ1-1	ASSKEVRQNTEAF
13	TRBV19	TRBJ2-5	ASSTTSGAKETQY
13	TRBV5-1	TRBJ1-1	ASSLGQTANTEAF